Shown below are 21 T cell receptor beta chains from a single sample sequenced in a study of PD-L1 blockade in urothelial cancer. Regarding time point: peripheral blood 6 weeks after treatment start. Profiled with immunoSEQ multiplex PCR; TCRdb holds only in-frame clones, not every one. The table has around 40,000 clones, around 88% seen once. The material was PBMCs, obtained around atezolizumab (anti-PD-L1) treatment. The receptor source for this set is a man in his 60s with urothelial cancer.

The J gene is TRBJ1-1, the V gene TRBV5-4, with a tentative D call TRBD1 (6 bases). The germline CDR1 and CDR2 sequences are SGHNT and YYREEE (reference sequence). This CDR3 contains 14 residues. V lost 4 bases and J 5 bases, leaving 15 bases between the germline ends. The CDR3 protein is CASSTYRVGTEAFF. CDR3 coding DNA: TGTGCCAGCAGCACCTACAGGGTAGGGACTGAAGCTTTCTTT.

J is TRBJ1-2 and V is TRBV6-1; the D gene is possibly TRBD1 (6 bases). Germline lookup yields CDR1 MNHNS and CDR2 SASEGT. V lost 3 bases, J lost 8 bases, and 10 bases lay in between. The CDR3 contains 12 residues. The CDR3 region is CASSDYREGYTF. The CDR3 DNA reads TGTGCCAGCAGTGACTACAGGGAAGGCTACACCTTC.

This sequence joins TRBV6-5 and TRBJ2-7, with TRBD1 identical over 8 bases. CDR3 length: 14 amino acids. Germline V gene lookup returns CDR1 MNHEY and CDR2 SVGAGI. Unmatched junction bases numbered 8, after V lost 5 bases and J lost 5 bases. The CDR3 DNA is TGTGCCAGCAGTATCGGGACAGGACAAAACGAGCAGTACTTC. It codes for CASSIGTGQNEQYF.

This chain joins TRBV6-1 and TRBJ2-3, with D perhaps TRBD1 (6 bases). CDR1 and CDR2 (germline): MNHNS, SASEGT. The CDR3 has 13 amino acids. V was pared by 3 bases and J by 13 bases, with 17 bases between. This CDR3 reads CASSDSLDSPKYF. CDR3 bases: TGTGCCAGCAGTGATTCTTTGGACAGCCCTAAGTATTTT.

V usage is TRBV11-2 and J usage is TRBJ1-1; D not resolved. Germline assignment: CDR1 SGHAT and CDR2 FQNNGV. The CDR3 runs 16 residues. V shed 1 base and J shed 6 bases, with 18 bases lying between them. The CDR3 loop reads CASSLVWSPVLAEAFF. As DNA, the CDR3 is TGTGCCAGCAGCTTAGTTTGGAGCCCGGTTTTGGCTGAAGCTTTCTTT.

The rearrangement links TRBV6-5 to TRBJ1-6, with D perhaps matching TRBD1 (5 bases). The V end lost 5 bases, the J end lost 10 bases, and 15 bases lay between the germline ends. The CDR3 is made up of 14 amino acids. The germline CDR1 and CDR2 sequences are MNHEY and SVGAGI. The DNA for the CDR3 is TGTGCCAGCAGTGGCAGGGCTGGTAAATCACCCCTCCACTTT. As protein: CASSGRAGKSPLHF.

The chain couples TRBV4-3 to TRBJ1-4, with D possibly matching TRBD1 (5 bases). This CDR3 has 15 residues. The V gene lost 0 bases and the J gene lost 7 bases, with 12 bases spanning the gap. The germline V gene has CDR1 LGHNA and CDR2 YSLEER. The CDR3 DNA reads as TGCGCCAGCAGCCAAGATTCGGGGGGAGGTGAAAAACTGTTTTTT. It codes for CASSQDSGGGEKLFF.

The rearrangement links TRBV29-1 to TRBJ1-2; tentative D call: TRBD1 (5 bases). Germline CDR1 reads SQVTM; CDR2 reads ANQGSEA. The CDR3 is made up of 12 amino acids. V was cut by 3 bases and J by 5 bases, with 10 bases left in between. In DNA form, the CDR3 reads TGCAGCGTTGAGGCAGGGAATTATGGCTACACCTTC. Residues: CSVEAGNYGYTF.

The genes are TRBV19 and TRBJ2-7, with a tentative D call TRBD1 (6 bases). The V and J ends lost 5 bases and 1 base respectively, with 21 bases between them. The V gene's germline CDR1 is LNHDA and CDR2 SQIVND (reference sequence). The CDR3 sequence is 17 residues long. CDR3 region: CASSLKTGPYLSYEQYF. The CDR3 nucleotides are TGTGCCAGTAGTCTCAAGACAGGTCCGTACCTATCCTACGAGCAGTACTTC.

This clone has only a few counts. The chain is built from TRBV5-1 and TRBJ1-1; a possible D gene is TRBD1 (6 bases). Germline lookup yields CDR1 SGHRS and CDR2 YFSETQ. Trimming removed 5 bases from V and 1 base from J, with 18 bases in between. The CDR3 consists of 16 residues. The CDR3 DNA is TGCGCCAGCAGGATTCAACCCTCGACAGGGAACACTGAAGCTTTCTTT. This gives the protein CASRIQPSTGNTEAFF.

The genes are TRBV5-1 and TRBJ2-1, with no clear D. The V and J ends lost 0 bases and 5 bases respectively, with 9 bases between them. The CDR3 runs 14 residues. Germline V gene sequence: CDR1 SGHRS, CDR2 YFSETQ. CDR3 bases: TGCGCCAGCAGCTTGGAAACACTACACAATGAGCAGTTCTTC. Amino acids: CASSLETLHNEQFF.

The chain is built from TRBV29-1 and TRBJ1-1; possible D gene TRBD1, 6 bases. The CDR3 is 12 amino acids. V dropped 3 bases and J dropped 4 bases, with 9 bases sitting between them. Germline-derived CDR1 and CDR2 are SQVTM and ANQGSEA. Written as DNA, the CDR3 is TGCAGCGTTGAGGCCAGGGGCACTGAAGCTTTCTTT. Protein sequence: CSVEARGTEAFF.

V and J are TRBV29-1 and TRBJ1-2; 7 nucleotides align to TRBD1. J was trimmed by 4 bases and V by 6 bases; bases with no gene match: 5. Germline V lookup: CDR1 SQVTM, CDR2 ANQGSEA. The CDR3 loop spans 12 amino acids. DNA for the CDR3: TGCAGCGTGATGACAGGGTCCTATGGCTACACCTTC. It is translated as CSVMTGSYGYTF.

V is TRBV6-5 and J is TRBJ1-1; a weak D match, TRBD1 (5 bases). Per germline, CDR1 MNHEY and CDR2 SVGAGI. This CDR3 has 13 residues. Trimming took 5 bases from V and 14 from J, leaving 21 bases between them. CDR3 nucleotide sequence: TGTGCCAGCAGTGGCGGGACTACAACGCACGGGTTCTTT. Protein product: CASSGGTTTHGFF.

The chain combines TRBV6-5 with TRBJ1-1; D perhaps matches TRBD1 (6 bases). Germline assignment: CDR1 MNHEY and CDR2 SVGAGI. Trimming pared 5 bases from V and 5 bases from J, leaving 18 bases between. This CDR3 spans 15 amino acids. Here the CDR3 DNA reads TGTGCCAGCAGTACAACAGGGACGGTCGGGACTGAAGCTTTCTTT. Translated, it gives CASSTTGTVGTEAFF.

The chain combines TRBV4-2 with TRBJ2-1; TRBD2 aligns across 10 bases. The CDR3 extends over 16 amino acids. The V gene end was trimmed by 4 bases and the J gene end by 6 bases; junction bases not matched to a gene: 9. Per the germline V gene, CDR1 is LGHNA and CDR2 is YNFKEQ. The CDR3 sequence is CASSRESGRGANEQFF. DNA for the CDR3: TGTGCCAGCAGCCGAGAAAGCGGGAGGGGGGCCAATGAGCAGTTCTTC.

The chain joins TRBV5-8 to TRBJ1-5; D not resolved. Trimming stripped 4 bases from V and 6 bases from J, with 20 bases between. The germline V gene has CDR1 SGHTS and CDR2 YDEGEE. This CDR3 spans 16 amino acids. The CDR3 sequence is CASSPSSLGGFQPQHF. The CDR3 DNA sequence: TGTGCCAGCAGCCCCTCTAGCTTAGGCGGTTTTCAGCCCCAGCATTTT. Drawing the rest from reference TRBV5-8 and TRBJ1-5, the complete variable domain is EAGVTQSPTHLIKTRGQQATLRCSPISGHTSVYWYQQALGLGLQFLLWYDEGEERNRGNFPPRFSGRQFPNYSSELNVNALELEDSALYLCASSPSSLGGFQPQHFGDGTRLSIL.

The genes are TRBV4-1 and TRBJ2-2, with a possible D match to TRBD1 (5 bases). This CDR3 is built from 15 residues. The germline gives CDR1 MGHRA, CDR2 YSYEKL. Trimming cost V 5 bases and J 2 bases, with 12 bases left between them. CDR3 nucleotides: TGCGCCAGCAGCTACCTAACAGGAAACACCGGGGAGCTGTTTTTT. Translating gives CASSYLTGNTGELFF.

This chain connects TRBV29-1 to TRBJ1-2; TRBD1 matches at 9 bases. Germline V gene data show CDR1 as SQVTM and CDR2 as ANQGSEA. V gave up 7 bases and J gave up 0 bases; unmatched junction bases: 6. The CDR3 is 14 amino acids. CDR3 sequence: CSAGTGFANYGYTF. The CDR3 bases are TGCAGCGCCGGGACAGGGTTTGCTAACTATGGCTACACCTTC.

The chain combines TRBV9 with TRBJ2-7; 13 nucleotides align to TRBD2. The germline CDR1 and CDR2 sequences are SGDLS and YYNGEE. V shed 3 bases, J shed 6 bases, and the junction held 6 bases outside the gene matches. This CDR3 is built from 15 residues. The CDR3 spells CASSAGLAGEGEQYF. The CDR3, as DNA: TGTGCCAGCAGCGCCGGACTAGCGGGAGAAGGCGAGCAGTACTTC.

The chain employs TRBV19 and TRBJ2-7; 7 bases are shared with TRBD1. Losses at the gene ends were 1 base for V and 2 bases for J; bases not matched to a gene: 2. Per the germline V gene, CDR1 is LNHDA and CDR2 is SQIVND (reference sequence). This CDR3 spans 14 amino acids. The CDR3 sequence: CASSIAGQAYEQYF. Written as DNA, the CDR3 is TGTGCCAGTAGTATAGCAGGACAGGCCTACGAGCAGTACTTC.